This paragraph covers one T cell receptor (beta chain) sequence. Its antigen is unknown. The entry originates in a study of CD8+ T cells in alopecia areata. Specimens obtained from alopecia areata patients comprised lesional scalp punch biopsies and peripheral blood. It was cDNA, reverse transcribed from extracted RNA, that served as the sequencing template. The assay was immunoSEQ multiplex PCR, and TCRdb's table has in-frame clones only and misses some. The sample has 130,000 to 150,000 clones, around 86% seen once. Trimming removed 0 bases from V and 3 bases from J, with 7 bases in between. This CDR3 contains 13 residues. Germline loops: CDR1 SGDLS, CDR2 YYNGEE. Study results and caveats: Researchers report lesional scalp, most notably alopecia totalis/universalis, outstripped normal scalp in clonality.

The TCR was taken from a human donor with alopecia areata. The sample in question was CD8+ T cells sorted from blood, obtained at week 0. The chain has TRBV9 and TRBJ2-7; D might be TRBD2 (5 bases). CDR3 sequence: CASSVGENYEQYF. DNA of the CDR3: TGTGCCAGCAGCGTAGGGGAGAACTACGAGCAGTACTTC. Looking up the rest from reference TRBV9 and TRBJ2-7 gives the full variable domain: DSGVTQTPKHLITATGQRVTLRCSPRSGDLSVYWYQQSLDQGLQFLIQYYNGEERAKGNILERFSAQQFPDLHSELNLSSLELGDSALYFCASSVGENYEQYFGPGTRLTVT.